This TCR beta chain was recorded in a study of CD8+CD57+ T cells in acquired aplastic anemia. About the research overall: On average, sorted CD4+ and CD8+ cells gave roughly 2.9 ug of DNA. Study outcomes and limitations: Comparison of patients with controls identified roughly 27 shared CD8+ CDR3 sequences.

Points on this clonotype: The antigen remains unidentified.

Investigators profiled TCR beta VDJ and CDR3 from genomic DNA template. One entry per CDR3 protein, called by TCRdb with MiXCR from the reads. Altogether around 250,000 distinct CDR3 sequences are present, approximately 55% being singletons, with the ten largest covering 8%. Germline CDR1 DFQATT, CDR2 SNEGSKA (reference sequence). V shed 5 bases, J shed 2 bases, and the junction held 8 bases outside the gene matches. This CDR3 comprises 16 residues. The specimen sequenced was sorted CD4+, CD8+, or CD8+CD57+ T cells (not recorded which) from PBMCs. V gene TRBV20-1 combines with J gene TRBJ2-3; 12 positions match TRBD2. This clonotype originated in a human donor with severe aplastic anemia or a healthy control (not recorded which). The CDR3 DNA follows: TGCAGTGCTGGGCTAGCGGGGGGGGGGAACACAGATACGCAGTATTTT. Its protein is CSAGLAGGGNTDTQYF.